One and the same sample provided the 31 T cell receptor beta chains below, sequenced in a study of blood T cell repertoires in COVID-19 (dated by TCRdb to about 2020). Library preparation used the immunoSEQ multiplex PCR assay. This immuneACCESS table, as held by TCRdb, lists in-frame sequences with V and J called but not all clones. Of the missing ones, under half trace to an unresolved V gene in checked studies; the others have no known cause. The sample table holds around 480,000 clones, of which about 91% were seen once. 10% to 15% of the sample comes from the top ten. The sample taken for sequencing was peripheral blood. All receptors derive from a woman in her 50s with COVID-19, enrolled during active disease.

This clone was counted only a few times. V gene TRBV11-2 combines with J gene TRBJ2-5; D possibly corresponds to TRBD2 (7 bases). V dropped 1 base and J dropped 0 bases, with 9 bases sitting between them. This CDR3 spans 15 amino acids. Looked up from germline, CDR1 is SGHAT and CDR2 is FQNNGV. CDR3 nucleotide sequence: TGTGCCAGCAGCTTAGGCGGGGGCAACCAAGAGACCCAGTACTTC. Protein sequence: CASSLGGGNQETQYF.

The chain links TRBV28 to TRBJ2-7; maybe TRBD2 (6 bases). The ends were cut back, 5 bases at V and 3 bases at J, with 17 bases in the middle. The CDR3 consists of 15 residues. Germline assignment: CDR1 MDHEN and CDR2 SYDVKM. CDR3 sequence: CASSPLGGDFYEQYF. As DNA, the CDR3 is TGTGCCAGCAGTCCCCTCGGGGGAGATTTCTACGAGCAGTACTTC.

This chain joins TRBV7-9 and TRBJ2-1; 12 bases line up with TRBD2. CDR1 SEHNR and CDR2 FQNEAQ come from the germline V gene (reference sequence). The CDR3 is 15 amino acids. The J segment lost 9 bases and the V segment lost 6 bases, leaving 9 bases of the junction unmatched. The CDR3 protein is CASSPLAGGRGEQFF. CDR3 in DNA: TGTGCCAGCAGTCCCCTAGCGGGGGGGCGGGGTGAGCAGTTCTTC.

This chain connects TRBV27 to TRBJ2-1; D is perhaps TRBD2 (5 bases). Germline V gene lookup returns CDR1 MNHEY and CDR2 SMNVEV (reference sequence). Trimming took off 6 bases at V and 9 bases at J, with 12 bases between the two ends. The CDR3 spans 12 residues. The CDR3 sequence is CASSRTGIEQFF. CDR3 coding DNA: TGTGCCAGCAGCCGCACCGGGATTGAGCAGTTCTTC.

This chain connects TRBV7-3 to TRBJ1-2; weak D call: TRBD1 (6 bases). Trimming took 2 bases from V and 7 from J, leaving 11 bases between them. Germline lookup yields CDR1 SGHTA and CDR2 FQGTGA. The CDR3 loop spans 13 amino acids. CDR3 amino acids: CASSLGRGGGYTF. DNA for the CDR3: TGTGCCAGCAGCTTAGGCAGGGGCGGTGGCTACACCTTC.

The rearrangement uses TRBV5-6 and TRBJ2-7, with D possibly matching TRBD1 (5 bases). The CDR3 has 14 amino acids. Germline lookup yields CDR1 SGHDT and CDR2 YYEEEE. The germline V and J ends were trimmed by 5 bases and 2 bases, with 14 bases remaining between them. The CDR3 DNA is TGTGCCAGCAGTTATTTAGACAGAGCCTACGAGCAGTACTTC. It codes for CASSYLDRAYEQYF.

The J gene is TRBJ1-2, the V gene TRBV20-1; TRBD1 agrees at 8 bases. Per the germline V gene, CDR1 is DFQATT and CDR2 is SNEGSKA (reference sequence). The junction had 2 bases not matched to a gene; V was cut back by 5 bases and J by 6 bases. This CDR3 comprises 11 residues. CDR3 sequence reads: CSALQGDGYTF. As DNA, the CDR3 is TGCAGTGCTTTACAGGGGGATGGCTACACCTTC.

This chain links TRBV5-4 with TRBJ2-2, with TRBD2 matching 9 bases. Trimming took 6 bases from V and 3 from J; bases not matched to a gene: 3. The germline V gene encodes CDR1 SGHNT and CDR2 YYREEE (reference sequence). The CDR3 is 14 amino acids. The CDR3 sequence is CASKVAGDTGELFF. The CDR3 DNA reads TGTGCCAGCAAGGTAGCGGGGGACACCGGGGAGCTGTTTTTT.

V and J are TRBV14 and TRBJ1-6; maybe TRBD1 (6 bases). This CDR3 region has 16 residues. Per the germline V gene, CDR1 is SGHDN and CDR2 is FVKESK. V lost 4 bases and J lost 10, with 20 bases in between. For the CDR3, the DNA is TGTGCCAGCAGCCTAGAAGAAGGCAGGGGAAGATCACCCCTCCACTTT. Its protein is CASSLEEGRGRSPLHF.

The chain joins TRBV7-2 to TRBJ2-3; D possibly corresponds to TRBD2 (7 bases). Germline values: CDR1 SGHTA, CDR2 FQGNSA. Deletions cut 6 bases from V and 2 bases from J, with 9 bases between. There are 13 residues in the CDR3. This CDR3 is CASRRGPTDTQYF. CDR3 in DNA: TGTGCCAGCAGGCGGGGGCCCACAGATACGCAGTATTTT.

This chain connects TRBV27 to TRBJ2-7; the match to TRBD2 covers 8 bases. V gave up 6 bases and J gave up 2 bases; unmatched junction bases: 3. The V gene's germline CDR1 is MNHEY and CDR2 SMNVEV (reference sequence). The CDR3 is 13 residues long. The CDR3 nucleotides are TGTGCCAGCAGGCCGGGGGGGCCCTACGAGCAGTACTTC. Residues: CASRPGGPYEQYF.

The chain recombines TRBV15 with TRBJ2-3; 9 bases line up with TRBD2. The V and J ends lost 1 base and 7 bases, in that order; junction bases with no gene match: 3. CDR3 length: 14 residues. Germline V gene sequence: CDR1 LNHNV, CDR2 YYDKDF (reference sequence). The CDR3 nucleotides are TGTGCCACCAGCAGAGGAGCGGGGGGTTATACGCAGTATTTT. Translation: CATSRGAGGYTQYF.

The chain combines TRBV27 with TRBJ1-1; possibly TRBD1 for D (6 bases). V lost 8 bases, J lost 1 base, and 8 bases lay in between. CDR3 size: 12 residues. Germline CDR1 MNHEY, CDR2 SMNVEV (reference sequence). The CDR3 DNA is TGTGCCAGCCTGACAGGGAACACTGAAGCTTTCTTT. Translated, it gives CASLTGNTEAFF.

The V call is TRBV7-3, the J call TRBJ2-1, with D possibly being TRBD1 (5 bases). The V and J ends lost 10 bases and 5 bases respectively, with 12 bases between them. This CDR3 comprises 12 residues. Germline-derived CDR1 and CDR2 are SGHTA and FQGTGA. The CDR3 region is CATPQGNNEQFF. For the CDR3, the DNA is TGTGCCACCCCCCAGGGAAACAATGAGCAGTTCTTC. The whole variable domain, remainder taken from reference TRBV7-3 and TRBJ2-1, is GAGVSQTPSNKVTEKGKYVELRCDPISGHTALYWYRQSLGQGPEFLIYFQGTGAADDSGLPNDRFFAVRPEGSVSTLKIQRTERGDSAVYLCATPQGNNEQFFGPGTRLTVL.

V usage is TRBV6-6 and J usage is TRBJ2-3; the match to TRBD2 covers 9 bases. The CDR3 spans 15 residues. In germline, CDR1 is MNHNY, CDR2 SVGAGI (reference sequence). J lost 4 bases, V lost 4 bases, and 6 bases had no gene match. This CDR3 is CASSSRAGGSDTQYF. CDR3 DNA sequence: TGTGCCAGCAGTTCCAGAGCGGGGGGTTCAGATACGCAGTATTTT.

The chain carries TRBV6-1 and TRBJ1-2, with 9 nucleotides matching TRBD1. The length of the CDR3 is 15 residues. Germline CDR1 and CDR2: MNHNS and SASEGT. V was pared by 3 bases and J by 3 bases, with 5 bases of the junction left unmatched. CDR3 sequence (DNA): TGTGCCAGCAGTGATTGGGACAGGGTAGACTATGGCTACACCTTC. The encoded protein is CASSDWDRVDYGYTF.

This chain links TRBV27 with TRBJ1-2; TRBD1 might be the D (6 bases). The ends were cut back, 8 bases at V and 1 base at J, with 17 bases in the middle. Germline V gene lookup returns CDR1 MNHEY and CDR2 SMNVEV (reference sequence). The CDR3 is made up of 15 amino acids. CDR3 DNA: TGTGCCAGCTCGGTCTCATGGACAGATAACTATGGCTACACCTTC. This translates into CASSVSWTDNYGYTF.

The chain uses TRBV5-1 and TRBJ2-1, with 8 bases lining up with TRBD2. From germline, CDR1 is SGHRS and CDR2 YFSETQ. After removal of 4 bases from V and 5 bases from J, the junction contained 8 bases not matched to a gene. The CDR3 totals 15 residues. The CDR3, as DNA: TGCGCCAGCAGCCCCGCCCCCGGGGGGGACAATGAGCAGTTCTTC. It yields the protein CASSPAPGGDNEQFF.

The gene calls are TRBV7-3 and TRBJ2-2; D ambiguous. The length of the CDR3 is 13 residues. Per germline, CDR1 SGHTA and CDR2 FQGTGA. Trimming took 2 bases from V and 8 from J, leaving 9 bases between them. CDR3 sequence reads: CASSLLGGGELFF. The CDR3 nucleotides read TGTGCCAGCAGCTTATTAGGCGGAGGGGAGCTGTTTTTT.

This clone occurred a few times. The gene calls are TRBV7-9 and TRBJ2-7, with a tentative D call TRBD1 (5 bases). The CDR3 length is 14 residues. CDR1 is SEHNR and CDR2 is FQNEAQ in the germline V gene (reference sequence). V lost 5 bases, J lost 3 bases, and 14 bases lay in between. Here the CDR3 reads CASSPLGANYEQYF. DNA for the CDR3: TGTGCCAGCAGCCCCCTTGGGGCAAACTACGAGCAGTACTTC.

This clone was detected only a few times. The chain couples TRBV4-1 to TRBJ2-7; TRBD1 matches 7 bases. Per germline, CDR1 MGHRA and CDR2 YSYEKL. The CDR3 has 14 amino acids. The V and J ends lost 1 base and 5 bases, in that order; junction bases with no gene match: 5. The CDR3 region is CASSQVDRSHEQYF. The CDR3, as DNA: TGCGCCAGCAGCCAAGTGGACAGGAGCCACGAGCAGTACTTC.

CDR3 bases: TGTGCCAGTAGTGCAGGGCGAGGATCCTATAATTCACCCCTCCACTTT. Translating gives CASSAGRGSYNSPLHF. The chain is built from TRBV19 and TRBJ1-6; D is perhaps TRBD1 (5 bases). The CDR3 runs 16 residues. Germline V gives CDR1 LNHDA, CDR2 SQIVND (reference sequence). With 5 bases removed from V and 1 base from J, the gap between germline ends came to 12 bases. The full variable domain, its missing parts supplied by reference TRBV19 and TRBJ1-6, is DGGITQSPKYLFRKEGQNVTLSCEQNLNHDAMYWYRQDPGQGLRLIYYSQIVNDFQKGDIAEGYSVSREKKESFPLTVTSAQKNPTAFYLCASSAGRGSYNSPLHFGNGTRLTVT.

The chain recombines TRBV7-2 with TRBJ2-1, with 7 bases matching TRBD1. Germline CDR1 and CDR2: SGHTA and FQGNSA. The junction had 11 bases not matched to a gene; V was cut back by 4 bases and J by 8 bases. The CDR3 has 15 residues. The DNA of the CDR3 is TGTGCCAGCAGCTCCCGAACAGGGGTCTCGGATGAGCAGTTCTTC. Amino acids: CASSSRTGVSDEQFF.

A single count supports this clone. The J gene is TRBJ1-5, the V gene TRBV20-1, with TRBD1 as a possible D gene (5 bases). The CDR3 totals 16 residues. The V and J ends lost 3 bases and 0 bases respectively, with 15 bases between them. CDR1 and CDR2 from the germline V gene are DFQATT and SNEGSKA (reference sequence). The CDR3 coding sequence is TGCAGTGCTAGTGGGCAGGGAATTGATAGCAATCAGCCCCAGCATTTT. Protein product: CSASGQGIDSNQPQHF.

The chain is built from TRBV5-1 and TRBJ2-2; D remains unclear. The CDR3 runs 15 residues. Germline CDR1 and CDR2: SGHRS and YFSETQ. Deletions cut 4 bases from V and 5 bases from J, with 15 bases between. The CDR3, as DNA: TGCGCCAGCAGCCAACCCACAGACAATACCGGGGAGCTGTTTTTT. This sequence encodes CASSQPTDNTGELFF.

The CDR3 loop reads CASSPPTGRLQPQHF. CDR3 in DNA: TGTGCCAGTAGTCCACCGACAGGGCGGTTGCAGCCCCAGCATTTT. The chain recombines TRBV19 with TRBJ1-5; TRBD1 matches at 7 bases. After removal of 5 bases from V and 7 bases from J, the junction contained 11 bases not matched to a gene. The CDR3 runs to 15 residues. CDR1 is LNHDA, CDR2 SQIVND, per germline (reference sequence).

The V call is TRBV4-2, the J call TRBJ2-7; perhaps TRBD2 as D (5 bases). The V and J ends lost 1 base and 3 bases respectively, with 22 bases between them. The germline V gene has CDR1 LGHNA and CDR2 YNFKEQ. The CDR3 covers 18 residues. The CDR3 nucleotides read TGTGCCAGCAGCCAAGTAAATAGGGCAGTGAAAAGCGGCTACGAGCAGTACTTC. Translation gives CASSQVNRAVKSGYEQYF.

This chain links TRBV7-7 with TRBJ2-1; the D gene is possibly TRBD1 (5 bases). The V gene's germline CDR1 is SSHAT and CDR2 FNYEAQ (reference sequence). V was pared by 6 bases and J by 5 bases, with 17 bases between. CDR3 length: 15 residues. The CDR3 DNA follows: TGTGCCAGCAGTCCAGGGCCCGATGGAAACAATGAGCAGTTCTTC. It yields the protein CASSPGPDGNNEQFF.

The rearrangement joins TRBV30 to TRBJ2-5; 9 bases are a match to TRBD2. Germline V CDR1 and CDR2: GTSNPN, SVGIG (reference sequence). The CDR3 spans 15 residues. Trimming removed 6 bases from V and 4 bases from J; junction bases left unmatched: 12. The CDR3 DNA reads as TGTGCCTGCTCCGGCGGGGAGCGGGGGGCAGAGACCCAGTACTTC. Its protein is CACSGGERGAETQYF.

Turning to this clone: In the same sample, other DNA sequences code for this CDR3. The rearrangement joins TRBV18 to TRBJ1-1; D is ambiguous. This CDR3 spans 13 amino acids. V shed 2 bases and J shed 1 base, with 5 bases lying between them. Germline V gives CDR1 KGHSH, CDR2 LQKENI. The CDR3 DNA reads TGTGCCAGCTCACCAGCCGGGAACACTGAAGCTTTCTTT. It translates to CASSPAGNTEAFF.

The chain combines TRBV21-1 with TRBJ2-7; TRBD2 reflects the table's D call only, with no check against the DNA. TRBV21-1 has pseudogene status. The CDR3 covers 12 residues. The CDR3 nucleotides read TGTGCCAGTCCCAAGGAGGACTACGAGCAGTACTTC. It yields the protein CASPKEDYEQYF.